One sample yielded the 18 T cell receptor beta chains listed below, sequenced in a study of T cells in Graves' hyperthyroidism and ophthalmopathy. Using RNA transcripts as the source, TCR beta CDR3 regions were amplified. The primer set for the first-round RT-PCR of the TCR CDR3 was HTBI. One entry per CDR3 protein, called by TCRdb with MiXCR from the multiplex PCR reads. This table has approximately 510,000 distinct CDR3 sequences, 46% appearing once. Sequences were obtained from peripheral blood or thyroid tissue (not recorded which). The receptors stem from an adult woman with Graves' disease, either hyperthyroidism or ophthalmopathy (not recorded which).

This clonotype appeared a few times. V usage is TRBV9 and J usage is TRBJ1-2, with D possibly matching TRBD1 (6 bases). The CDR3 contains 15 residues. The germline CDR1 and CDR2 sequences are SGDLS and YYNGEE. Trimming removed 2 bases at V and 5 bases at J, with 16 bases between. CDR3 residues: CASSVRGGTSYGYTF. CDR3 coding DNA: TGTGCCAGCAGCGTGAGGGGGGGGACCTCATATGGCTACACCTTC.

This clonotype was picked up many times. The V and J genes are TRBV6-5 and TRBJ1-2, with D tentatively TRBD1 (6 bases). This CDR3 has 15 residues. V lost 0 bases to trimming and J lost 0 bases, with 8 bases between them. CDR1 and CDR2 (germline): MNHEY, SVGAGI. The CDR3 DNA follows: TGTGCCAGCAGTTACTCGACAGGAGCTAACTATGGCTACACCTTC. It codes for CASSYSTGANYGYTF.

This clonotype was seen many times. This rearrangement joins TRBV20-1 to TRBJ2-2; 8 positions agree with TRBD1. The germline gives CDR1 DFQATT, CDR2 SNEGSKA (reference sequence). The CDR3 covers 14 residues. The V and J ends lost 7 bases and 0 bases, in that order; junction bases with no gene match: 4. The CDR3 DNA is TGCAGTGTCAGGGGGCAGACGAACACCGGGGAGCTGTTTTTT. Its protein is CSVRGQTNTGELFF.

V is TRBV4-3 and J is TRBJ2-3; D gene uncertain. This CDR3 is 15 amino acids long. Per germline, CDR1 LGHNA and CDR2 YSLEER. With 1 base removed from V and 0 bases from J, the gap between germline ends came to 8 bases. The CDR3 nucleotides read TGCGCCAGCAGCCAAGCCAGCTCTAGCACAGATACGCAGTATTTT. This gives the protein CASSQASSSTDTQYF.

The chain links TRBV7-2 to TRBJ1-4, with a possible D match to TRBD1 (5 bases). V was pared by 5 bases and J by 8 bases, with 18 bases between. CDR1 is SGHTA, CDR2 FQGNSA, per germline. This CDR3 region has 15 residues. CDR3 sequence (DNA): TGTGCCAGCAGCCTCCTCCCAGGGACGAGCGAAAAACTGTTTTTT. Translated: CASSLLPGTSEKLFF.

The V and J genes are TRBV7-8 and TRBJ2-7; possibly TRBD1 for D (6 bases). There are 13 residues in the CDR3. Germline-derived CDR1 and CDR2 are SGHVS and FQNEAQ. V dropped 3 bases and J dropped 7 bases, with 13 bases sitting between them. The CDR3 bases are TGTGCCAGCAGCTTGGGGGCGACCGGGGAGCAGTACTTC. Translation: CASSLGATGEQYF.

This chain joins TRBV7-2 and TRBJ1-5; D gene uncertain. The CDR3 consists of 16 residues. In germline, CDR1 is SGHTA, CDR2 FQGNSA. Trimming removed 1 base from V and 3 bases from J, with 13 bases in between. Here the CDR3 reads CASSLVSAAVNQPQHF. The CDR3, as DNA: TGTGCCAGCAGCTTAGTCAGCGCGGCCGTCAATCAGCCCCAGCATTTT.

This clonotype was seen many times. This rearrangement joins TRBV5-1 to TRBJ1-2; D possibly corresponds to TRBD1 (5 bases). This CDR3 is 14 amino acids long. Per germline, CDR1 SGHRS and CDR2 YFSETQ. Deletions cut 0 bases from V and 3 bases from J, with 9 bases between. The CDR3 here is CASSLATGYYGYTF. CDR3 coding DNA: TGCGCCAGCAGCTTGGCCACAGGCTACTATGGCTACACCTTC.

This clonotype was counted many times. The genes are TRBV9 and TRBJ2-5; TRBD1 matches 7 bases. Germline CDR1 SGDLS, CDR2 YYNGEE. This CDR3 contains 13 residues. V dropped 4 bases and J dropped 2; count of bases not matched to a gene: 2. The CDR3 spells CASSPGQQETQYF. CDR3 DNA: TGTGCCAGCAGCCCGGGACAGCAAGAGACCCAGTACTTC.

Written as DNA, the CDR3 is TGTGCCAGCTGGGACACAAACACCGGGGAGCTGTTTTTT. This gives the protein CASWDTNTGELFF. The chain recombines TRBV2 with TRBJ2-2; possible D gene TRBD1, 6 bases. This CDR3 region has 13 residues. The germline V gene has CDR1 SNHLY and CDR2 FYNNEI. Trimming took off 8 bases at V and 2 bases at J, with 9 bases between the two ends.

The chain is built from TRBV4-3 and TRBJ1-5, with D maybe TRBD1 (6 bases). The CDR3 is 14 residues long. CDR1 is LGHNA and CDR2 is YSLEER in the germline V gene. V dropped 4 bases and J dropped 5 bases, with 12 bases sitting between them. CDR3 residues: CASSPGQIYQPQHF. Here the CDR3 DNA reads TGCGCCAGCAGCCCCGGACAGATTTATCAGCCCCAGCATTTT.

This clonotype was observed at least ten times. V usage is TRBV12-3 or TRBV12-4 and J usage is TRBJ1-3; D is unresolved. The V and J ends lost 5 bases and 1 base respectively, with 9 bases between them. The CDR3 loop spans 14 amino acids. This chain's CDR3 is CASSRTRSGNTIYF. CDR3 nucleotide sequence: TGTGCCAGCAGTCGGACGAGGTCTGGAAACACCATATATTTT.

The chain links TRBV29-1 to TRBJ2-5, with D hard to call. The germline gives CDR1 SQVTM, CDR2 ANQGSEA. V gave up 4 bases and J gave up 3 bases, with 15 bases separating them. There are 14 residues in the CDR3. In DNA, the CDR3 is TGCAGCGTTGCTAGGATGGCTGGAGAAGAGACCCAGTACTTC. This sequence encodes CSVARMAGEETQYF.

At least ten counts were recorded for this clonotype. The gene calls are TRBV19 and TRBJ1-5; TRBD1 aligns across 12 bases. Germline CDR1 reads LNHDA; CDR2 reads SQIVND (reference sequence). This CDR3 contains 16 residues. V dropped 7 bases and J dropped 1; count of bases not matched to a gene: 5. The CDR3 DNA reads as TGTGCCAGTAAACCGGGACAGGGGGCAAGCAATCAGCCCCAGCATTTT. Protein product: CASKPGQGASNQPQHF.

This chain connects TRBV20-1 to TRBJ2-7; D not certain. Between the trimmed V and J ends, which lost 4 bases and 5 bases, there was a span of 9 bases. Germline values: CDR1 DFQATT, CDR2 SNEGSKA (reference sequence). The CDR3 is made up of 11 amino acids. CDR3 DNA: TGCAGTGCTAATCGTGTGGACGAGCAGTACTTC. This gives the protein CSANRVDEQYF.

This clonotype was seen a handful of times. The chain has TRBV7-9 and TRBJ1-5; 9 bases are a match to TRBD1. The CDR3 is 16 residues long. V was clipped by 5 bases and J by 5 bases; unmatched bases: 10. Germline loops: CDR1 SEHNR, CDR2 FQNEAQ (reference sequence). CDR3 loop: CASSPTDRGGDQPQHF. Here the CDR3 DNA reads TGTGCCAGCAGCCCTACGGACAGGGGAGGGGATCAGCCCCAGCATTTT.

The rearrangement links TRBV7-9 to TRBJ1-5; TRBD1 matches at 10 bases. This CDR3 spans 17 amino acids. V lost 4 bases and J lost 7; bases outside the gene matches: 13. Per the germline V gene, CDR1 is SEHNR and CDR2 is FQNEAQ (reference sequence). The CDR3, as DNA: TGTGCCAGCAGCTCGTCCGGACAGGGGGGGATAGGGCAGCCCCAGCATTTT. Translated: CASSSSGQGGIGQPQHF.

In its sample, this clonotype was seen a few times. The gene calls are TRBV7-9 and TRBJ1-1; the D is unclear. The CDR3 totals 11 residues. Germline values: CDR1 SEHNR, CDR2 FQNEAQ (reference sequence). Trimming pared 2 bases from V and 6 bases from J, leaving 4 bases between. The CDR3 nucleotides are TGTGCCAGCAGCTTACGGCCTGAAGCTTTCTTT. Residues: CASSLRPEAFF.